This passage covers 20 T cell receptor beta chains from one sample sequenced in a study of blood T cell repertoires in COVID-19. The table came from immunoSEQ multiplex PCR; TCRdb's copy has only in-frame clones and leaves some out. The data show roughly 160,000 clones, 83% seen once. The sequenced material came from peripheral blood. Every receptor here comes from an elderly woman with acute or convalescent COVID-19.

The chain combines TRBV5-1 with TRBJ2-6; D uncertain. CDR1 and CDR2 (germline): SGHRS, YFSETQ. The CDR3 runs 16 residues. The V and J ends lost 4 bases and 0 bases respectively, with 11 bases between them. The DNA of the CDR3 is TGCGCCAGCAGCCCCCCCCTAGACTCTGGGGCCAACGTCCTGACTTTC. Its protein product is CASSPPLDSGANVLTF.

This chain joins TRBV19 and TRBJ2-1; possibly TRBD1 for D (5 bases). Germline values: CDR1 LNHDA, CDR2 SQIVND (reference sequence). The V gene lost 6 bases and the J gene lost 0 bases, with 18 bases spanning the gap. The CDR3 length is 17 residues. In DNA form, the CDR3 reads TGTGCCAGTAGGCTGAGCAGACAGAGAACCTCCTACAATGAGCAGTTCTTC. Encoded protein: CASRLSRQRTSYNEQFF. The whole variable domain, filled in from reference TRBV19 and TRBJ2-1, reads DGGITQSPKYLFRKEGQNVTLSCEQNLNHDAMYWYRQDPGQGLRLIYYSQIVNDFQKGDIAEGYSVSREKKESFPLTVTSAQKNPTAFYLCASRLSRQRTSYNEQFFGPGTRLTVL.

The chain uses TRBV7-9 and TRBJ2-1; D is perhaps TRBD1 (5 bases). V lost 1 base and J lost 0, with 7 bases in between. The CDR3 contains 15 residues. Per the germline V gene, CDR1 is SEHNR and CDR2 is FQNEAQ (reference sequence). The CDR3 nucleotides are TGTGCCAGCAGCTTAGAGGGGAACTCCTACAATGAGCAGTTCTTC. Protein sequence: CASSLEGNSYNEQFF.

The chain uses TRBV5-1 and TRBJ2-3; 13 positions agree with TRBD2. The CDR3 contains 19 residues. Germline V gives CDR1 SGHRS, CDR2 YFSETQ. With 4 bases clipped from V and 3 bases from J, the junction kept 14 bases outside the gene matches. CDR3 region: CASSPTLAGGPSGTDTQYF. CDR3 sequence (DNA): TGCGCCAGCAGCCCGACACTAGCGGGGGGGCCTAGTGGAACAGATACGCAGTATTTT.

The chain joins TRBV7-2 to TRBJ1-2, with TRBD1 as a possible D gene (5 bases). Between the trimmed V and J ends, which lost 3 bases and 8 bases, there was a span of 22 bases. The germline V gene encodes CDR1 SGHTA and CDR2 FQGNSA. The CDR3 contains 16 residues. The CDR3 spells CASSFEGGRGIGGYTF. In DNA, the CDR3 is TGTGCCAGCAGCTTCGAGGGAGGGCGGGGGATAGGAGGCTACACCTTC.

J is TRBJ1-4 and V is TRBV2; TRBD1 is a possible D gene (5 bases). Germline V lookup: CDR1 SNHLY, CDR2 FYNNEI. Trimming removed 3 bases from V and 2 bases from J, with 10 bases in between. The CDR3 consists of 15 residues. CDR3 DNA sequence: TGTGCCAGCAGTGAGCAGGGAGGGACTAATGAAAAACTGTTTTTT. Translating it yields CASSEQGGTNEKLFF.

This clone was picked up one time. The V call is TRBV2, the J call TRBJ1-3; 8 nucleotides line up with TRBD1. The germline gives CDR1 SNHLY, CDR2 FYNNEI. The J segment lost 4 bases and the V segment lost 6 bases, leaving 5 bases of the junction unmatched. The CDR3 runs to 14 residues. This CDR3 reads CASSPQGAGNTIYF. The CDR3 region has the DNA TGTGCCAGCAGCCCTCAGGGGGCGGGAAACACCATATATTTT.

The rearrangement uses TRBV18 and TRBJ2-7; D is possibly TRBD2 (6 bases). The CDR3 is 14 amino acids. Per germline, CDR1 KGHSH and CDR2 LQKENI. Deletions cut 3 bases from V and 2 bases from J, with 11 bases between. The CDR3 nucleotides are TGTGCCAGCTCACCGCCCGGGAGCCCCTACGAGCAGTACTTC. It specifies CASSPPGSPYEQYF.

The chain links TRBV6-5 to TRBJ2-1; tentative D call: TRBD2 (6 bases). This CDR3 region has 15 residues. The V and J ends lost 7 bases and 0 bases respectively, with 13 bases between them. Germline V lookup: CDR1 MNHEY, CDR2 SVGAGI. The chain's CDR3 is CASNRGEASYNEQFF. Written as DNA, the CDR3 is TGTGCCAGCAACCGTGGGGAGGCCTCCTACAATGAGCAGTTCTTC.

This clone has more than one count but fewer than ten. This sequence joins TRBV30 and TRBJ1-3; possibly TRBD1 for D (5 bases). Trimming removed 5 bases from V and 2 bases from J, with 16 bases in between. The CDR3 is made up of 15 amino acids. From germline, CDR1 is GTSNPN and CDR2 SVGIG (reference sequence). The CDR3 coding sequence is TGTGCCTGGGCCCCGAAATTAGGGGCTGGAAACACCATATATTTT. As protein: CAWAPKLGAGNTIYF.

This chain joins TRBV9 and TRBJ2-3; possibly TRBD1 for D (7 bases). CDR1 is SGDLS, CDR2 YYNGEE, per germline. V lost 0 bases and J 1 base, leaving 12 bases between the germline ends. CDR3 length: 16 amino acids. This chain's CDR3 is CASSVDGRGGTDTQYF. In DNA form, the CDR3 reads TGTGCCAGCAGCGTAGATGGCAGGGGGGGCACAGATACGCAGTATTTT.

The chain combines TRBV7-8 with TRBJ2-7; possibly TRBD1 for D (5 bases). V was pared by 1 base and J by 6 bases, with 10 bases between. The CDR3 extends over 13 amino acids. CDR1 SGHVS and CDR2 FQNEAQ come from the germline V gene. CDR3 loop: CASSLGTLGEQYF. The CDR3 bases are TGTGCCAGCAGCTTAGGGACATTGGGCGAGCAGTACTTC.

V gene TRBV6-5 combines with J gene TRBJ2-3; D remains ambiguous. V was cut by 6 bases and J by 5 bases, with 6 bases left in between. The CDR3 is 11 residues long. Germline lookup yields CDR1 MNHEY and CDR2 SVGAGI. The CDR3: CASRQIDTQYF. The CDR3 region has the DNA TGTGCCAGCAGACAGATAGATACGCAGTATTTT.

CDR3 DNA sequence: TGTGCCAGCAGGGTCGGAACAGACTATGGCTACACCTTC. It codes for CASRVGTDYGYTF. The J gene is TRBJ1-2, the V gene TRBV28; D ambiguous. V gave up 6 bases and J gave up 3 bases, with 11 bases separating them. Germline V CDR1 and CDR2: MDHEN, SYDVKM. The CDR3 contains 13 residues.

Here the CDR3 reads CASRMTGGADTEAFF. The CDR3 region has the DNA TGTGCCAGCAGGATGACAGGGGGCGCGGACACTGAAGCTTTCTTT. The rearrangement links TRBV27 to TRBJ1-1; 10 bases align to TRBD1. The CDR3 is made up of 15 amino acids. The trim removed 6 bases at V and 3 bases at J, leaving 7 bases unmatched. Germline assignment: CDR1 MNHEY and CDR2 SMNVEV (reference sequence).

The chain joins TRBV5-6 to TRBJ1-5, with D possibly matching TRBD1 (5 bases). Looked up from germline, CDR1 is SGHDT and CDR2 is YYEEEE. CDR3 size: 16 residues. With 3 bases removed from V and 7 bases from J, the gap between germline ends came to 20 bases. CDR3 sequence (DNA): TGTGCCAGCAGCTCAGGGATCGGGTTGGAGAGACAGCCCCAGCATTTT. Translating gives CASSSGIGLERQPQHF.

The V gene is TRBV10-3, the J gene TRBJ2-6; 8 nucleotides agree with TRBD1. This CDR3 is 16 amino acids long. Germline CDR1 is ENHRY and CDR2 is SYGVKD. V trimming: 7 bases; J trimming: 0 bases; junction bases outside the gene matches: 5. CDR3 bases: TGTGCCATCACCCCCGGGACAGGCTCTGGGGCCAACGTCCTGACTTTC. Amino acid sequence: CAITPGTGSGANVLTF.

The chain employs TRBV7-2 and TRBJ2-7; D ambiguous. Trimming pared 0 bases from V and 6 bases from J, leaving 9 bases between. CDR1 and CDR2 (germline): SGHTA, FQGNSA. The CDR3 is 13 residues long. This CDR3 is CASSLALRGEQYF. Written as DNA, the CDR3 is TGTGCCAGCAGCTTAGCGCTGCGTGGCGAGCAGTACTTC.

CDR3 residues: CASRPDRHSGNTIYF. In DNA form, the CDR3 reads TGCGCCAGCAGGCCGGACAGGCACTCTGGAAACACCATATATTTT. The chain has TRBV5-1 and TRBJ1-3; TRBD1 matches 7 bases. V shed 5 bases, J shed 0 bases, and the junction held 5 bases outside the gene matches. CDR3 size: 15 residues. From germline, CDR1 is SGHRS and CDR2 YFSETQ.

The chain uses TRBV11-2 and TRBJ2-2, with unresolved D. The CDR3 is made up of 13 amino acids. Per the germline V gene, CDR1 is SGHAT and CDR2 is FQNNGV. V gave up 2 bases and J gave up 6 bases, with 7 bases separating them. The CDR3 region has the DNA TGTGCCAGCAGCTTATCGGCGGCCGGGGAGCTGTTTTTT. Encoded protein: CASSLSAAGELFF.